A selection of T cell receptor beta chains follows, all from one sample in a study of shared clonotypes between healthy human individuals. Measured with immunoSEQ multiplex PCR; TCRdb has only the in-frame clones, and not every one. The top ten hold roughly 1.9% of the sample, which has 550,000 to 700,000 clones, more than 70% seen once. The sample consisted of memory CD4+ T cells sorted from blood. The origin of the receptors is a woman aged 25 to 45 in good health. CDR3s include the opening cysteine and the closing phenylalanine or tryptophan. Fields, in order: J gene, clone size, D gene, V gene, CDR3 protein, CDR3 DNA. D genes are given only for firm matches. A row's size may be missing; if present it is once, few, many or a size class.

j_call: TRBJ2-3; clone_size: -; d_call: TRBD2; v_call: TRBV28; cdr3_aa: CASSLGLAGGRGDTQYF; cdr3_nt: TGTGCCAGCAGTCTCGGACTAGCGGGAGGCCGGGGAGATACGCAGTATTTT
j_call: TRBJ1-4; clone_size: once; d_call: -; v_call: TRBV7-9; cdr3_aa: CASSLGGAPNEKLFF; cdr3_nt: TGTGCCAGCAGCTTAGGGGGGGCACCTAATGAAAAACTGTTTTTT
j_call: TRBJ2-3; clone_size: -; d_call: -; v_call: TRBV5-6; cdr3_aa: CASSLGPSSTDTQYF; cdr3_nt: TGTGCCAGCAGCTTGGGCCCCTCTAGCACAGATACGCAGTATTTT
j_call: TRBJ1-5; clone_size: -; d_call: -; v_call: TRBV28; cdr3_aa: CASKIGSNQPQHF; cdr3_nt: TGTGCCAGCAAAATAGGTAGCAATCAGCCCCAGCATTTT
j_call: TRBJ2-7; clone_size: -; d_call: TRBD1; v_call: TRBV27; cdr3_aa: CASSLSGQGAPEQYF; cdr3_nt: TGTGCCAGCAGTTTATCGGGACAGGGCGCTCCCGAGCAGTACTTC
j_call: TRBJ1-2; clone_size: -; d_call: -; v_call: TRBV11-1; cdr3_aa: CASSLQGGLYGYTF; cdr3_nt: TGTGCCAGCAGCTTGCAGGGAGGACTGTATGGCTACACCTTC
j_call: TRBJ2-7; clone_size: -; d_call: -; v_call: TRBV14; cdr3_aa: CASSHPSGPSYEQYF; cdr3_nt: TGTGCCAGCAGCCACCCAAGCGGGCCCTCCTACGAGCAGTACTTC
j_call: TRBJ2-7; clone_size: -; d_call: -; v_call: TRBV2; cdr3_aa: CASSDVHGNTYEQYF; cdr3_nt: TGTGCCAGCAGTGACGTCCATGGTAACACCTACGAGCAGTACTTC
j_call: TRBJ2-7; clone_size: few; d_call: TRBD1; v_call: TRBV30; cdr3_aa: CAWRATGPAYEQYF; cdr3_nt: TGTGCCTGGAGGGCGACAGGGCCAGCCTACGAGCAGTACTTC
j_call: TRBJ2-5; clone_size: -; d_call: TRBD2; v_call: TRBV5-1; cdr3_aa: CASGTSGSTQETQYF; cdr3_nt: TGCGCCTCCGGGACTAGCGGGTCCACCCAAGAGACCCAGTACTTC
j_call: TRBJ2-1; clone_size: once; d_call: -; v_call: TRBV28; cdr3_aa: CASRRTGFGSYNEQFF; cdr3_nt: TGTGCCAGCAGACGAACAGGGTTTGGTTCCTACAATGAGCAGTTCTTC
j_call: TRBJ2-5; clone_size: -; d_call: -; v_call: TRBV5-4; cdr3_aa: CASSSPYETQYF; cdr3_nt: TGTGCCAGCAGCTCTCCGTACGAGACCCAGTACTTC
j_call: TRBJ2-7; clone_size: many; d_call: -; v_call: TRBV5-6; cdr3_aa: CASSTVYEQYF; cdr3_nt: TGTGCCAGCAGCACGGTCTACGAGCAGTACTTC
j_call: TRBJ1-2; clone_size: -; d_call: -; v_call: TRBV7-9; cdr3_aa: CASSRGGTNYGYTF; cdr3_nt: TGTGCCAGCAGCCGGGGGGGAACCAACTATGGCTACACCTTC
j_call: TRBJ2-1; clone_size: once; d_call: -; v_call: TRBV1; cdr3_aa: CTSSQALSGGLVDEQFF; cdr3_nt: TGCACCAGCAGCCAAGCTCTGAGCGGGGGCCTGGTGGATGAGCAGTTCTTC
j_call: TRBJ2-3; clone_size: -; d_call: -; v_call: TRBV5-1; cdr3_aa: CASSLGQRATDTQYF; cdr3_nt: TGCGCCAGCAGCTTGGGCCAGAGGGCCACAGATACGCAGTATTTT
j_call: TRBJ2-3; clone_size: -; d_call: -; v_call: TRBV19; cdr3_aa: CASSVTGTSTDTQYF; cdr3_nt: TGTGCCAGTAGTGTGACTGGAACCAGCACAGATACGCAGTATTTT
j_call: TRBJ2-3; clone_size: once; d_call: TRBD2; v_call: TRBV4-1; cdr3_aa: CASSPQTSGSVSDTQYF; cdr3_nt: TGCGCCAGCAGCCCTCAGACTAGCGGGAGTGTATCAGATACGCAGTATTTT
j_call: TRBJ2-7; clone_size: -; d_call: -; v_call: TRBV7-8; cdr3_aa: CASSLRQGPEQYF; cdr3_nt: TGTGCCAGCAGCTTACGGCAGGGTCCCGAGCAGTACTTC
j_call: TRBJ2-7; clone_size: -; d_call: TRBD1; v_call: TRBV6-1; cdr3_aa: CASGRDRVADEQYF; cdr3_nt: TGTGCCAGCGGCCGGGACAGGGTAGCGGACGAGCAGTACTTC